These 18 T cell receptor beta chains share one sample of origin, sequenced in a study of neurological immune-mediated disorders. Time point of the sample: longitudinal time-point 3. TCRdb independently ran MiXCR on the 5' RACE reads; one entry per CDR3 protein. The data show approximately 100,000 distinct CDR3 sequences, less than 14% seen once. The source material was PBMCs. Source of these receptors: a female donor with HTLV-1-associated myelopathy (HAM/TSP).

The sample holds many counts of this clonotype. This chain uses TRBV29-1 with TRBJ1-1, with D possibly being TRBD1 (5 bases). The CDR3 loop spans 13 amino acids. Trimming left V 3 bases short and J 5 bases short, with 13 bases between. The germline gives CDR1 SQVTM, CDR2 ANQGSEA. DNA for the CDR3: TGCAGCGTTGACGCGGGGGGAGGGACTGAAGCTTTCTTT. Translated, it gives CSVDAGGGTEAFF.

About this clonotype itself: Given a much more abundant clone one base away, this may be a read error. This chain joins TRBV7-9 and TRBJ2-7; D ambiguous. The CDR3 runs to 14 residues. V was shortened by 0 bases and J by 2 bases, with 8 bases between the two germline ends. Germline V lookup: CDR1 SEHNR, CDR2 FQNEAQ (reference sequence). The CDR3, as DNA: TGTGCCAGCAGCTTAGCGGCTTCACCCTACGAGCAGTACGTC. Protein: CASSLAASPYEQYV.

This clonotype has a count of ten or more. The chain combines TRBV5-1 with TRBJ2-5; a possible D gene is TRBD1 (6 bases). V gave up 4 bases and J gave up 1 base, with 14 bases separating them. Germline assignment: CDR1 SGHRS and CDR2 YFSETQ. The CDR3 contains 15 residues. The CDR3 here is CASSVGQTRQETQYF. CDR3 coding DNA: TGCGCCAGCAGCGTTGGACAGACTCGCCAAGAGACCCAGTACTTC.

This clonotype occurred many times. Written as DNA, the CDR3 is TGCGCCAGCAGCTTGGTCTCGAACACCGGGGAGCTGTTTTTT. As protein: CASSLVSNTGELFF. The chain combines TRBV5-1 with TRBJ2-2; D not certain. The CDR3 runs 14 residues. Germline values: CDR1 SGHRS, CDR2 YFSETQ. V lost 0 bases and J 0 bases, leaving 3 bases between the germline ends. Filled out from reference TRBV5-1 and TRBJ2-2, the complete variable domain reads KAGVTQTPRYLIKTRGQQVTLSCSPISGHRSVSWYQQTPGQGLQFLFEYFSETQRNKGNFPGRFSGRQFSNSRSEMNVSTLELGDSALYLCASSLVSNTGELFFGEGSRLTVL.

This clonotype was picked up many times. The chain recombines TRBV5-1 with TRBJ2-2; D may be TRBD1 (6 bases). This CDR3 has 15 residues. From germline, CDR1 is SGHRS and CDR2 YFSETQ. V gave up 2 bases and J gave up 4 bases, with 12 bases separating them. CDR3 in amino acids: CASSFTGSGTGELFF. The CDR3, as DNA: TGCGCCAGCAGCTTTACAGGGTCGGGCACCGGGGAGCTGTTTTTT.

This clonotype was seen ten or more times. The chain links TRBV5-1 to TRBJ2-5; D may match TRBD1 or TRBD2 (5 bases each). CDR1 and CDR2 (germline): SGHRS, YFSETQ. This CDR3 has 15 residues. The V and J ends lost 4 bases and 5 bases respectively, with 18 bases between them. The CDR3 region is CASSPGAPRRETQYF. In DNA form, the CDR3 reads TGCGCCAGCAGCCCCGGGGCCCCACGGAGGGAGACCCAGTACTTC.

Ten or more counts support this clonotype. J is TRBJ2-3 and V is TRBV7-3; D might be TRBD2 (5 bases). This CDR3 has 15 amino acids. The germline V and J ends were trimmed by 2 bases and 5 bases, with 14 bases remaining between them. The germline CDR1 and CDR2 sequences are SGHTA and FQGTGA. This CDR3 reads CASSLDTSGRDTQYF. CDR3 nucleotide sequence: TGTGCCAGCAGCTTAGATACGTCGGGGAGAGATACGCAGTATTTT.

This chain links TRBV20-1 with TRBJ2-5, with unresolved D. The V and J ends lost 0 bases and 10 bases respectively, with 12 bases between them. The length of the CDR3 is 12 residues. Germline V gives CDR1 DFQATT, CDR2 SNEGSKA (reference sequence). The CDR3 loop reads CSARDLGSGQYF. In DNA form, the CDR3 reads TGCAGTGCTAGAGATTTGGGGTCCGGCCAGTACTTC.

This clonotype was seen many times. The chain recombines TRBV6-5 with TRBJ1-6, with a weak D call TRBD1 (5 bases). The CDR3 is 14 amino acids. Per germline, CDR1 MNHEY and CDR2 SVGAGI. The V gene lost 6 bases and the J gene lost 9 bases, with 15 bases spanning the gap. The CDR3 coding sequence is TGTGCCAGCAGCCGTCAGGGAATCAGTTCACCCCTCCACTTT. Translation gives CASSRQGISSPLHF.

This clonotype was recorded many times. This rearrangement joins TRBV12-3 or TRBV12-4 to TRBJ2-1; D might be TRBD1 or TRBD2, each matching 5 bases. V was pared by 5 bases and J by 6 bases, with 8 bases between. The CDR3 has 12 amino acids. The CDR3 sequence is CASSPGANEQFF. In DNA, the CDR3 is TGTGCCAGCAGTCCCGGGGCCAATGAGCAGTTCTTC.

To note about this clonotype: A read error may account for a junction end that differs from germline. The genes are TRBV27 and TRBJ2-6, with 9 bases aligning to TRBD1. The V gene's germline CDR1 is MNHEY and CDR2 SMNVEV (reference sequence). The CDR3 spans 18 residues. This CDR3 is CASSPRTGVQSGANVLTF. The CDR3 DNA sequence: TGTGCCAGCAGTCCTCGGACAGGGGTCCAATCTGGGGCAAACGTCCTGACTTTC.

This clonotype was recorded many times. The V and J genes are TRBV12-3 or TRBV12-4 and TRBJ2-2, with no clear D. V was shortened by 6 bases and J by 0 bases, with 14 bases between the two germline ends. The CDR3 length is 16 residues. CDR3 nucleotides: TGTGCCAGCAGCCCCAGAGCGACAACGAACACCGGGGAGCTGTTTTTT. Encoded protein: CASSPRATTNTGELFF.

This clonotype was counted many times. The chain is built from TRBV5-1 and TRBJ2-2, with 10 positions matching TRBD1. The CDR3 runs to 16 residues. Trimming at V came to 0 bases and at J to 5 bases, leaving 4 bases not matched to a gene. CDR1 and CDR2 from the germline V gene are SGHRS and YFSETQ. The CDR3 spells CASSLGQGARTGELFF. The CDR3 bases are TGCGCCAGCAGCTTGGGACAGGGGGCTCGGACCGGGGAGCTGTTTTTT.

At least ten counts were recorded for this clonotype. The chain combines TRBV14 with TRBJ1-2; 9 bases fit TRBD1. V lost 1 base to trimming and J lost 3 bases; unmatched junction nucleotides: 12. This CDR3 region has 18 residues. Germline CDR1 is SGHDN and CDR2 is FVKESK. The CDR3 nucleotides read TGTGCCAGCAGCCAAGTATTATCTCGGAGGACAGGGGACTATGGCTACACCTTC. Translating gives CASSQVLSRRTGDYGYTF.

The rearrangement links TRBV30 to TRBJ2-3, with D unresolved. Trimming took 0 bases from V and 5 from J, leaving 9 bases between them. CDR3 length equals 13 residues. Germline CDR1 and CDR2: GTSNPN and SVGIG (reference sequence). CDR3 sequence reads: CAWSVQWGDTQYF. The CDR3 DNA reads TGTGCCTGGAGTGTACAGTGGGGAGATACGCAGTATTTT.

The rearrangement links TRBV5-1 to TRBJ1-2, with 7 bases fitting TRBD1. The germline CDR1 and CDR2 sequences are SGHRS and YFSETQ. V trimming: 0 bases; J trimming: 4 bases; junction bases outside the gene matches: 9. There are 16 residues in the CDR3. CDR3 nucleotide sequence: TGCGCCAGCAGCTTGGCGCGCCCGGGACAGCTCTATGGCTACACCTTC. Translated: CASSLARPGQLYGYTF.

This clonotype was detected ten times or more. This CDR3 reads CSARDPLAGVGEQYF. In DNA, the CDR3 is TGCAGTGCTAGAGATCCTCTAGCGGGGGTGGGCGAGCAGTACTTC. This rearrangement joins TRBV20-1 to TRBJ2-7, with 10 nucleotides matching TRBD2. The trim removed 0 bases at V and 6 bases at J, leaving 8 bases unmatched. CDR1 is DFQATT, CDR2 SNEGSKA, per germline (reference sequence). CDR3 size: 15 residues.

This clonotype has ten or more counts. J is TRBJ1-6 and V is TRBV11-2; D remains unclear. Germline lookup yields CDR1 SGHAT and CDR2 FQNNGV. The CDR3 loop spans 15 amino acids. V dropped 1 base and J dropped 0 bases, with 4 bases sitting between them. The CDR3 bases are TGTGCCAGCAGCTTAGGCAGCTCCTATAATTCACCCCTCCACTTT. It is translated as CASSLGSSYNSPLHF.